The 17 T cell receptor beta chains below all came from one sample that was sequenced in a study of blood T cell repertoires in COVID-19. Method: immunoSEQ multiplex PCR; TCRdb's copy keeps in-frame clones and lacks some. This table has about 260,000 clones, around 87% appearing once. The sequenced sample was peripheral blood. Receptor source: a woman between 45 and 65 years old with acute or convalescent COVID-19.

The V call is TRBV5-1, the J call TRBJ2-3, with 13 bases identical to TRBD2. The germline CDR1 and CDR2 sequences are SGHRS and YFSETQ. CDR3 length: 17 amino acids. After removal of 4 bases from V and 3 bases from J, the junction contained 8 bases not matched to a gene. Here the CDR3 DNA reads TGCGCCAGCAGCGGGGGGACTAGCGGGATTCGGACAGATACGCAGTATTTT. This codes for CASSGGTSGIRTDTQYF.

CDR3 region: CAVAKSVNPDTQYF. In nucleotides, the CDR3 is TGTGCGGTAGCTAAGTCAGTTAACCCAGATACGCAGTATTTT. The rearrangement uses TRBV3-1 (or the pseudogene TRBV3-2) and TRBJ2-3; D ambiguous. Germline V gene lookup returns CDR1 LGHDT and CDR2 YNNKEL (reference sequence). CDR3 length: 14 residues.

This clone was observed a handful of times. The genes are TRBV19 and TRBJ2-2; 7 positions match TRBD2. This CDR3 has 14 residues. V was clipped by 9 bases and J by 2 bases; unmatched bases: 6. Germline lookup yields CDR1 LNHDA and CDR2 SQIVND (reference sequence). CDR3 nucleotide sequence: TGTGCCAGCAAACGGGACTACAACACCGGGGAGCTGTTTTTT. Amino acid sequence: CASKRDYNTGELFF.

CDR3: CASKATGWNEKLFF. The CDR3 DNA follows: TGTGCCAGCAAAGCGACAGGGTGGAATGAAAAACTGTTTTTT. V usage is TRBV28 and J usage is TRBJ1-4; 7 bases are a match to TRBD1. There are 14 residues in the CDR3. J gave up 5 bases and V 7 bases, and 7 bases lay outside the gene matches. The V gene's germline CDR1 is MDHEN and CDR2 SYDVKM.

The CDR3 is CASSPSATYEQYF. The DNA for the CDR3 is TGTGCCAGCAGCCCCAGCGCCACCTACGAGCAGTACTTC. V is TRBV3-1 (or the pseudogene TRBV3-2) and J is TRBJ2-7, with D unclear. Per germline, CDR1 LGHDT and CDR2 YNNKEL (reference sequence). The CDR3 loop spans 13 amino acids. V lost 4 bases and J 2 bases, leaving 9 bases between the germline ends.

The chain uses TRBV30 and TRBJ2-1; 7 bases are a match to TRBD2. In germline, CDR1 is GTSNPN, CDR2 SVGIG (reference sequence). With 5 bases clipped from V and 0 bases from J, the junction kept 1 base outside the gene matches. CDR3 size: 13 residues. The CDR3 here is CAWGGSSYNEQFF. CDR3 nucleotide sequence: TGTGCCTGGGGCGGGAGCTCCTACAATGAGCAGTTCTTC. Full variable domain (outside the CDR3, taken from reference TRBV30 and TRBJ2-1): SQTIHQWPATLVQPVGSPLSLECTVEGTSNPNLYWYRQAAGRGLQLLFYSVGIGQISSEVPQNLSASRPQDRQFILSSKKLLLSDSGFYLCAWGGSSYNEQFFGPGTRLTVL.

The chain uses TRBV7-2 and TRBJ1-2; possibly TRBD1 for D (6 bases). This CDR3 is built from 13 residues. Germline V lookup: CDR1 SGHTA, CDR2 FQGNSA. V lost 1 base to trimming and J lost 8 bases, with 11 bases between them. The CDR3, as DNA: TGTGCCAGCAGCTTAGGACAGGAGAAGGGCTACACCTTC. Its protein product is CASSLGQEKGYTF.

The chain links TRBV24-1 to TRBJ2-1, with TRBD2 as a possible D gene (5 bases). This CDR3 is 16 amino acids long. The ends were cut back, 1 base at V and 9 bases at J, with 18 bases in the middle. In germline, CDR1 is KGHDR, CDR2 SFDVKD. The CDR3 sequence: CATSDLRAADSGEQFF. In DNA form, the CDR3 reads TGTGCCACCAGTGATTTACGAGCGGCGGATTCGGGTGAGCAGTTCTTC.

This sequence joins TRBV29-1 and TRBJ1-1, with D possibly matching TRBD1 (6 bases). CDR1 and CDR2 from the germline V gene are SQVTM and ANQGSEA. CDR3 length: 14 amino acids. The germline V and J ends were trimmed by 5 bases and 3 bases, with 16 bases remaining between them. The CDR3 loop reads CSVRQGSIDTEAFF. For the CDR3, the DNA is TGCAGCGTTCGGCAGGGGAGTATAGACACTGAAGCTTTCTTT.

This chain links TRBV6-2 or TRBV6-3 with TRBJ2-7, with 8 nucleotides matching TRBD1. With V trimmed by 6 bases and J by 4 bases, 11 bases remained unmatched. The CDR3 extends over 15 amino acids. Germline loops: CDR1 MNHEY, CDR2 SVGEGT. The chain's CDR3 is CASSRYRGIRYEQYF. Written as DNA, the CDR3 is TGTGCCAGCAGCAGATACAGGGGGATCAGATACGAGCAGTACTTC.

As regards this clone: The same CDR3 arises from other DNA sequences in this sample as well. This chain connects TRBV5-1 to TRBJ2-1, with a weak D call TRBD2 (6 bases). Germline V gives CDR1 SGHRS, CDR2 YFSETQ. Trimming shortened V by 2 bases and J by 3 bases, and 12 bases separated the two germline ends. This CDR3 spans 15 amino acids. CDR3 sequence: CASSFGTGDYNEQFF. For the CDR3, the DNA is TGCGCCAGCAGCTTTGGGACGGGAGACTACAATGAGCAGTTCTTC. The full variable domain, in which reference TRBV5-1 and TRBJ2-1 provide the parts outside the CDR3, is KAGVTQTPRYLIKTRGQQVTLSCSPISGHRSVSWYQQTPGQGLQFLFEYFSETQRNKGNFPGRFSGRQFSNSRSEMNVSTLELGDSALYLCASSFGTGDYNEQFFGPGTRLTVL.

This rearrangement joins TRBV7-3 to TRBJ2-5; 8 bases match TRBD1. The germline V gene encodes CDR1 SGHTA and CDR2 FQGTGA. This CDR3 is built from 13 residues. J lost 4 bases, V lost 4 bases, and 2 bases had no gene match. CDR3 nucleotide sequence: TGTGCCAGCAGCTCCACAGGGGGAGAGACCCAGTACTTC. Translating gives CASSSTGGETQYF.

V usage is TRBV29-1 and J usage is TRBJ2-7, with TRBD1 identical over 7 bases. After removal of 6 bases from V and 8 bases from J, the junction contained 4 bases not matched to a gene. CDR3 size: 10 residues. CDR1 and CDR2 from the germline V gene are SQVTM and ANQGSEA. CDR3 loop: CSVGDSQQYF. The CDR3 nucleotides read TGCAGCGTAGGGGACAGCCAGCAGTACTTC.

The V and J genes are TRBV9 and TRBJ1-4; D is unresolved. V was pared by 2 bases and J by 4 bases, with 6 bases between. Looked up from germline, CDR1 is SGDLS and CDR2 is YYNGEE. This CDR3 has 13 residues. The CDR3 spells CASSVGVNEKLFF. The DNA of the CDR3 is TGTGCCAGCAGCGTCGGGGTTAATGAAAAACTGTTTTTT.

The chain employs TRBV18 and TRBJ1-6; TRBD1 agrees at 9 bases. The CDR3 runs to 16 residues. V lost 2 bases, J lost 5 bases, and 4 bases stayed unmatched. Per the germline V gene, CDR1 is KGHSH and CDR2 is LQKENI. The CDR3, as DNA: TGTGCCAGCTCACCAAGGACAGGGGCCAATAATTCACCCCTCCACTTT. Residues: CASSPRTGANNSPLHF.

The V call is TRBV3-1 (or the pseudogene TRBV3-2), the J call TRBJ1-4; the D is unclear. Per germline, CDR1 LGHDT and CDR2 YNNKEL (reference sequence). Trimming took off 1 base at V and 13 bases at J, with 13 bases between the two ends. The CDR3 spans 13 residues. The CDR3 here is CASSQVYPGRLFF. CDR3 nucleotide sequence: TGTGCCAGCAGCCAAGTTTATCCAGGAAGACTGTTTTTT.

There are a few counts of this clone. The CDR3 loop reads CASSLPYQPQHF. CDR3 DNA sequence: TGTGCCAGCAGCTTGCCTTATCAGCCCCAGCATTTT. The chain couples TRBV5-8 to TRBJ1-5, with unresolved D. The CDR3 has 12 residues. Germline V gene lookup returns CDR1 SGHTS and CDR2 YDEGEE. V shed 1 base and J shed 5 bases, with 4 bases lying between them. Drawing the rest from reference TRBV5-8 and TRBJ1-5, the complete variable domain is EAGVTQSPTHLIKTRGQQATLRCSPISGHTSVYWYQQALGLGLQFLLWYDEGEERNRGNFPPRFSGRQFPNYSSELNVNALELEDSALYLCASSLPYQPQHFGDGTRLSIL.